A single sample is the source of the 11 T cell receptor beta chains below, sequenced in a study of cytomegalovirus exposure and HLA in healthy donors. The study ran its PCR with 60 Vbeta and 13 Jbeta primers. Profiled with immunoSEQ multiplex PCR; TCRdb holds only in-frame clones, not every one. The repertoire holds some 140,000 clones, with 65% to 85% as singletons. Sequencing was carried out using PBMCs. These receptors all stem from a woman between 18 and 29 years old in good health and CMV-seronegative.

The V gene is TRBV6-5, the J gene TRBJ1-5, with a tentative D call TRBD1 (6 bases). With 4 bases removed from V and 7 bases from J, the gap between germline ends came to 14 bases. Germline values: CDR1 MNHEY, CDR2 SVGAGI. The CDR3 totals 14 residues. CDR3 nucleotide sequence: TGTGCCAGCAGTTCTCGGCAGGGGTACCAGCCCCAGCATTTT. It specifies CASSSRQGYQPQHF.

The chain carries TRBV5-1 and TRBJ1-4; a possible D gene is TRBD1 (6 bases). The CDR3 is 18 amino acids. V was trimmed by 7 bases and J by 2 bases, leaving 24 bases between them. The germline CDR1 and CDR2 sequences are SGHRS and YFSETQ. This CDR3 reads CASSASAPNRVTNEKLFF. The CDR3 nucleotides are TGCGCCAGCTCAGCCAGCGCGCCTAACAGGGTGACTAATGAAAAACTGTTTTTT.

This clone was counted only a few times. The V gene is TRBV6-5, the J gene TRBJ2-5; D is possibly TRBD1 (6 bases). Per the germline V gene, CDR1 is MNHEY and CDR2 is SVGAGI. This CDR3 spans 13 amino acids. Trimming cost V 4 bases and J 2 bases, with 8 bases left between them. The CDR3 sequence is CASSWGQQETQYF. CDR3 coding DNA: TGTGCCAGCAGTTGGGGACAACAAGAGACCCAGTACTTC.

This chain connects TRBV27 to TRBJ2-5; weak D call: TRBD1 (5 bases). The germline V gene encodes CDR1 MNHEY and CDR2 SMNVEV (reference sequence). The CDR3 is 14 amino acids. V was pared by 6 bases and J by 6 bases, with 17 bases between. CDR3 sequence (DNA): TGTGCCAGCAGCCCCTCCCTGGGGCGCCAGACCCAGTACTTC. It encodes CASSPSLGRQTQYF.

The chain uses TRBV5-1 and TRBJ2-3; 8 bases line up with TRBD2. Looked up from germline, CDR1 is SGHRS and CDR2 is YFSETQ. Trimming at V came to 4 bases and at J to 1 base, leaving 2 bases not matched to a gene. There are 14 residues in the CDR3. The CDR3 DNA reads TGCGCCAGCAGCGAGACTAGCGGCACAGATACGCAGTATTTT. It translates to CASSETSGTDTQYF.

This chain connects TRBV5-1 to TRBJ2-5; no firm D call. The CDR3 is 15 amino acids. Germline loops: CDR1 SGHRS, CDR2 YFSETQ. The V end lost 0 bases, the J end lost 0 bases, and 9 bases lay between the germline ends. The CDR3 DNA reads TGCGCCAGCAGCTTGGCCTTCGGTCACCAAGAGACCCAGTACTTC. Its protein is CASSLAFGHQETQYF. Variable domain in full (rest from reference TRBV5-1 and TRBJ2-5): KAGVTQTPRYLIKTRGQQVTLSCSPISGHRSVSWYQQTPGQGLQFLFEYFSETQRNKGNFPGRFSGRQFSNSRSEMNVSTLELGDSALYLCASSLAFGHQETQYFGPGTRLLVL.

The chain combines TRBV5-1 with TRBJ1-5; the D is unclear. V was trimmed by 0 bases and J by 7 bases, leaving 8 bases between them. The CDR3 loop spans 13 amino acids. Per the germline V gene, CDR1 is SGHRS and CDR2 is YFSETQ. CDR3 amino acids: CASSLEPGQPQHF. In DNA, the CDR3 is TGCGCCAGCAGCTTGGAACCGGGACAGCCCCAGCATTTT.

The chain carries TRBV14 and TRBJ2-5, with D maybe TRBD2 (6 bases). The CDR3 length is 15 residues. Germline loops: CDR1 SGHDN, CDR2 FVKESK. Trimming shortened V by 0 bases and J by 5 bases, and 13 bases separated the two germline ends. CDR3 nucleotides: TGTGCCAGCAGCCAAGATCCGGGGGAGCGGGAGACCCAGTACTTC. Encoded protein: CASSQDPGERETQYF.

In the case of this clone: The same CDR3 is also encoded by other DNA sequences in this sample. The rearrangement uses TRBV20-1 and TRBJ2-7; perhaps TRBD2 as D (5 bases). In germline, CDR1 is DFQATT, CDR2 SNEGSKA (reference sequence). CDR3 length: 11 residues. V lost 3 bases and J 4 bases, leaving 7 bases between the germline ends. Here the CDR3 reads CSASGSYEQYF. Written as DNA, the CDR3 is TGCAGTGCTAGTGGGAGTTACGAGCAGTACTTC.

This CDR3 reads CASGRQTTNEKLFF. CDR3 bases: TGTGCCAGCGGACGACAGACAACTAATGAAAAACTGTTTTTT. V usage is TRBV6-1 and J usage is TRBJ1-4, with D perhaps TRBD1 (5 bases). Germline V CDR1 and CDR2: MNHNS, SASEGT. The CDR3 runs to 14 residues. V lost 8 bases to trimming and J lost 0 bases, with 10 bases between them.

The chain joins TRBV5-1 to TRBJ2-7; 11 bases match TRBD2. In germline, CDR1 is SGHRS, CDR2 YFSETQ. This CDR3 region has 16 residues. The trim removed 3 bases at V and 4 bases at J, leaving 9 bases unmatched. This CDR3 is CASSSASGRLSYEQYF. CDR3 coding DNA: TGCGCCAGCAGCTCCGCTAGCGGGAGGTTGTCATACGAGCAGTACTTC.